This is a list of T cell receptor beta chains from one sample in a study of T-cell memory formation after mild COVID-19. TCRdb reanalysed the 5' RACE reads using MiXCR and keeps one entry per CDR3 protein. In the table there are about 140,000 distinct CDR3 sequences, 14% to 15% of which are singletons. The sample was PBMCs or a T cell subset sorted from them (not recorded which). The receptors originated from an adult woman who had mild COVID-19 (a few samples of this study predate the infection). Cell type and time point are not known. CDR3s include the opening cysteine and the closing phenylalanine or tryptophan. The order of the fields is D gene, clone size, V gene, J gene, CDR3 protein, CDR3 DNA. D genes are given only for firm matches. Clone size is stated in some rows and not others, as once, few, many or a class when expanded.

D gene: -
clone size: -
V gene: TRBV12-3/TRBV12-4
J gene: TRBJ2-1
CDR3 protein: CASSHELISYNEQFF
CDR3 DNA: TGTGCCAGCAGCCATGAACTGATATCCTACAATGAGCAGTTCTTC

D gene: TRBD2
clone size: many
V gene: TRBV9
J gene: TRBJ2-7
CDR3 protein: CASSPGTNSYEQYF
CDR3 DNA: TGTGCCAGCAGCCCCGGGACTAACTCCTACGAGCAGTACTTC

D gene: -
clone size: -
V gene: TRBV6-2/TRBV6-3
J gene: TRBJ2-3
CDR3 protein: CASSYPVEGPITDTQYF
CDR3 DNA: TGTGCCAGCAGTTACCCAGTGGAGGGTCCGATCACAGATACGCAGTATTTT

D gene: -
clone size: few
V gene: TRBV29-1
J gene: TRBJ1-1
CDR3 protein: CSVEVNTEAFF
CDR3 DNA: TGCAGCGTTGAGGTTAACACTGAAGCTTTCTTT

D gene: -
clone size: few
V gene: TRBV12-5
J gene: TRBJ2-7
CDR3 protein: CASGLVLTDYYEQYF
CDR3 DNA: TGTGCTAGTGGTTTGGTCCTGACGGACTACTACGAGCAGTACTTC

D gene: -
clone size: -
V gene: TRBV7-9
J gene: TRBJ1-1
CDR3 protein: CASRNGLNTEAFF
CDR3 DNA: TGTGCCAGCAGGAACGGGTTGAACACTGAAGCTTTCTTT

D gene: -
clone size: few
V gene: TRBV9
J gene: TRBJ2-1
CDR3 protein: CASSPGGQSGNEQFF
CDR3 DNA: TGTGCCAGCAGCCCCGGAGGGCAAAGTGGGAATGAGCAGTTCTTC

D gene: -
clone size: few
V gene: TRBV20-1
J gene: TRBJ2-7
CDR3 protein: CSASAEWRESYEQYF
CDR3 DNA: TGCAGTGCAAGCGCTGAATGGAGGGAAAGCTACGAGCAGTACTTC

D gene: TRBD1
clone size: many
V gene: TRBV25-1
J gene: TRBJ2-7
CDR3 protein: CASLPGQAPYEQYF
CDR3 DNA: TGTGCCAGCCTACCGGGACAGGCCCCCTACGAGCAGTACTTC

D gene: -
clone size: -
V gene: TRBV5-6
J gene: TRBJ1-2
CDR3 protein: CASSDLTADYGYTF
CDR3 DNA: TGTGCCAGCAGCGATCTCACCGCCGACTATGGCTACACCTTC

D gene: TRBD1
clone size: -
V gene: TRBV2
J gene: TRBJ2-1
CDR3 protein: CASGRTGVEQFF
CDR3 DNA: TGTGCCAGCGGGAGAACAGGGGTCGAGCAGTTCTTC

D gene: -
clone size: -
V gene: TRBV27
J gene: TRBJ1-4
CDR3 protein: CASSPGRATNEKLFF
CDR3 DNA: TGTGCCAGCAGCCCGGGGCGTGCAACTAATGAAAAACTGTTTTTT

D gene: -
clone size: -
V gene: TRBV7-2
J gene: TRBJ1-1
CDR3 protein: CASSLEPVMRGTMNTEAFF
CDR3 DNA: TGTGCCAGCAGCTTAGAACCGGTAATGAGGGGGACAATGAACACTGAAGCTTTCTTT

D gene: -
clone size: -
V gene: TRBV24-1
J gene: TRBJ2-6
CDR3 protein: CATSAAGTDGANVLTF
CDR3 DNA: TGTGCCACCAGTGCTGCGGGGACAGATGGGGCCAACGTCCTGACTTTC

D gene: TRBD1
clone size: -
V gene: TRBV5-1
J gene: TRBJ2-3
CDR3 protein: CASSPGGVGTDTQYF
CDR3 DNA: TGCGCCAGCAGCCCAGGGGGTGTCGGGACAGATACGCAGTATTTT

D gene: TRBD2
clone size: few
V gene: TRBV4-2
J gene: TRBJ2-3
CDR3 protein: CASSQSPGTSSGTRPDTQYF
CDR3 DNA: TGTGCCAGCAGCCAATCCCCCGGGACTAGTTCGGGAACCCGTCCAGATACGCAGTATTTT

D gene: -
clone size: many
V gene: TRBV6-6
J gene: TRBJ2-6
CDR3 protein: CASGQLSSGANVLTF
CDR3 DNA: TGTGCCAGCGGACAGCTCAGCTCTGGGGCCAACGTCCTGACTTTC

D gene: TRBD2
clone size: -
V gene: TRBV11-1
J gene: TRBJ2-7
CDR3 protein: CASSLGLAPTYEQYF
CDR3 DNA: TGTGCCAGCAGCTTGGGACTAGCGCCCACCTACGAGCAGTACTTC

D gene: -
clone size: few
V gene: TRBV5-1
J gene: TRBJ2-1
CDR3 protein: CASSHQLADKYYNEQFF
CDR3 DNA: TGCGCCAGCAGCCATCAACTAGCCGACAAGTATTACAATGAGCAGTTCTTC

D gene: -
clone size: few
V gene: TRBV7-6
J gene: TRBJ2-3
CDR3 protein: CASSFLQGSRTTDTQYF
CDR3 DNA: TGTGCCAGCAGCTTTCTCCAGGGGAGCAGAACCACAGATACGCAGTATTTT

D gene: -
clone size: -
V gene: TRBV4-1
J gene: TRBJ2-2
CDR3 protein: CASSQDLSGWNTGELFF
CDR3 DNA: TGCGCCAGCAGCCAAGATTTGAGCGGTTGGAACACCGGGGAGCTGTTTTTT

D gene: -
clone size: -
V gene: TRBV11-2
J gene: TRBJ2-4
CDR3 protein: CASSPWDGENIQYF
CDR3 DNA: TGTGCCAGCAGCCCTTGGGATGGGGAAAACATTCAGTACTTC

D gene: -
clone size: few
V gene: TRBV20-1
J gene: TRBJ1-2
CDR3 protein: CTGQPRVDYGYTF
CDR3 DNA: TGCACCGGTCAACCCAGGGTCGACTATGGCTACACCTTC

D gene: TRBD2
clone size: -
V gene: TRBV27
J gene: TRBJ2-7
CDR3 protein: CASSFFIGGAPYEQYF
CDR3 DNA: TGTGCCAGCAGTTTTTTCATCGGGGGGGCCCCCTACGAGCAGTACTTC

D gene: TRBD2
clone size: -
V gene: TRBV7-9
J gene: TRBJ2-7
CDR3 protein: CASSFSRSGGSLSYEQYF
CDR3 DNA: TGTGCCAGCAGCTTTTCCCGCTCTGGCGGGAGCCTCTCCTACGAGCAGTACTTC

D gene: TRBD1
clone size: few
V gene: TRBV27
J gene: TRBJ1-1
CDR3 protein: CASSLDRGPNTEAFF
CDR3 DNA: TGTGCCAGCAGTTTAGACAGGGGACCGAACACTGAAGCTTTCTTT

D gene: -
clone size: -
V gene: TRBV11-2
J gene: TRBJ2-1
CDR3 protein: CASSLPHSGPYNEQFF
CDR3 DNA: TGTGCCAGCAGCTTACCCCACAGCGGACCCTACAATGAGCAGTTCTTC

D gene: TRBD1
clone size: few
V gene: TRBV7-3
J gene: TRBJ2-3
CDR3 protein: CASSPGQGATDTQYF
CDR3 DNA: TGTGCCAGCAGCCCCGGACAGGGGGCAACAGATACGCAGTATTTT

D gene: TRBD2
clone size: -
V gene: TRBV7-9
J gene: TRBJ2-1
CDR3 protein: CASSPPGAGDGSYNEQFF
CDR3 DNA: TGTGCCAGCAGCCCCCCAGGTGCGGGAGACGGATCCTACAATGAGCAGTTCTTC

D gene: TRBD1
clone size: few
V gene: TRBV6-5
J gene: TRBJ1-2
CDR3 protein: CASSYRTGYGYTF
CDR3 DNA: TGTGCCAGCAGTTACCGGACAGGGTACGGCTACACCTTC

D gene: TRBD2
clone size: few
V gene: TRBV9
J gene: TRBJ2-1
CDR3 protein: CASSTRVGLAGASCEQFF
CDR3 DNA: TGTGCCAGCAGCACTAGAGTGGGACTAGCGGGGGCCTCCTGTGAGCAGTTCTTC

D gene: -
clone size: -
V gene: TRBV7-9
J gene: TRBJ1-2
CDR3 protein: CASSLGGTNYGYTF
CDR3 DNA: TGTGCCAGCAGCTTAGGAGGGACCAACTATGGCTACACCTTC

D gene: TRBD1
clone size: many
V gene: TRBV7-9
J gene: TRBJ1-1
CDR3 protein: CASSLSTGIRTEAFF
CDR3 DNA: TGTGCCAGCAGCTTATCGACAGGGATACGCACTGAAGCTTTCTTT

D gene: TRBD1
clone size: -
V gene: TRBV29-1
J gene: TRBJ2-7
CDR3 protein: CSVESGTAEQYF
CDR3 DNA: TGCAGCGTTGAGTCCGGGACAGCCGAGCAGTACTTC

D gene: TRBD2
clone size: many
V gene: TRBV12-3/TRBV12-4
J gene: TRBJ2-7
CDR3 protein: CASSLLGLAFEQYF
CDR3 DNA: TGTGCCAGCAGTCTCCTGGGACTAGCCTTCGAGCAGTACTTC

D gene: TRBD1
clone size: few
V gene: TRBV2
J gene: TRBJ2-7
CDR3 protein: CASFSGTVYEQYF
CDR3 DNA: TGTGCCAGCTTTTCCGGGACAGTCTACGAGCAGTACTTC

D gene: -
clone size: many
V gene: TRBV27
J gene: TRBJ1-1
CDR3 protein: CASSLARHPATRVHFNTEAFF
CDR3 DNA: TGTGCCAGCAGTTTAGCTCGACACCCCGCCACCCGGGTCCACTTTAACACTGAAGCTTTCTTT